These 17 T cell receptor beta chains share one sample of origin, sequenced in a study of CD8+ T cells in alopecia areata. As to treatment: oral pan-JAK inhibitor, 5-10 mg twice daily. Extraction and reverse transcription of RNA yielded cDNA as the sequencing template. TCRdb's copy holds only in-frame clones and misses some; the assay was immunoSEQ multiplex PCR. The sample lists over 85,000 clones; more than 55% were seen once. Source: CD8+ T cells sorted from blood, taken at week 4, from a patient treated with tofacitinib. Receptors were obtained from a human donor with alopecia areata.

The V call is TRBV5-1, the J call TRBJ2-5, with D hard to call. With 7 bases removed from V and 5 bases from J, the gap between germline ends came to 6 bases. This CDR3 is 10 amino acids long. The V gene's germline CDR1 is SGHRS and CDR2 YFSETQ. DNA for the CDR3: TGCGCCAGCCGTGATGAGACCCAGTACTTC. Amino acids: CASRDETQYF.

V and J are TRBV27 and TRBJ2-3, with D unresolved. CDR1 and CDR2 from the germline V gene are MNHEY and SMNVEV (reference sequence). With 5 bases removed from V and 1 base from J, the gap between germline ends came to 7 bases. CDR3 length: 13 amino acids. The CDR3, as DNA: TGTGCCAGCAGTACACTTGGCACAGATACGCAGTATTTT. Translated: CASSTLGTDTQYF.

The CDR3 DNA follows: TGTGCCAGCAGCTTAAACCAAGAGACCCAGTACTTC. Residues: CASSLNQETQYF. The chain employs TRBV11-2 and TRBJ2-5, with no clear D. Germline CDR1 is SGHAT and CDR2 is FQNNGV. V was shortened by 2 bases and J by 0 bases, with 1 base between the two germline ends. CDR3 length equals 12 residues. Looking up the rest from reference TRBV11-2 and TRBJ2-5 gives the full variable domain: EAGVAQSPRYKIIEKRQSVAFWCNPISGHATLYWYQQILGQGPKLLIQFQNNGVVDDSQLPKDRFSAERLKGVDSTLKIQPAKLEDSAVYLCASSLNQETQYFGPGTRLLVL.

This clone was counted only a few times. The chain joins TRBV28 to TRBJ1-2; D is perhaps TRBD1 (6 bases). CDR1 is MDHEN and CDR2 is SYDVKM in the germline V gene. V was cut by 4 bases and J by 7 bases, with 16 bases left in between. This CDR3 is 14 amino acids long. The CDR3 loop reads CASSWNSGARGYTF. In nucleotides, the CDR3 is TGTGCCAGCAGTTGGAATTCAGGGGCGCGTGGCTACACCTTC.

The chain joins TRBV7-2 to TRBJ2-7; D gene ambiguous. This CDR3 spans 14 amino acids. The germline CDR1 and CDR2 sequences are SGHTA and FQGNSA. Trimming took off 0 bases at V and 6 bases at J, with 12 bases between the two ends. The CDR3 DNA follows: TGTGCCAGCAGCTTAGCCATAACGCCGGGCGAGCAGTACTTC. Translated: CASSLAITPGEQYF.

V and J are TRBV27 and TRBJ2-7; no firm D call. V was trimmed by 2 bases and J by 6 bases, leaving 5 bases between them. The CDR3 consists of 11 residues. Per the germline V gene, CDR1 is MNHEY and CDR2 is SMNVEV (reference sequence). In DNA form, the CDR3 reads TGTGCCAGCAGTTTAGAAGGCGAGCAGTACTTC. Translating it yields CASSLEGEQYF.

The chain couples TRBV5-6 to TRBJ1-6, with 7 bases aligning to TRBD1. This CDR3 comprises 15 residues. The junction had 5 bases not matched to a gene; V was cut back by 3 bases and J by 5 bases. Germline V gene lookup returns CDR1 SGHDT and CDR2 YYEEEE. CDR3 nucleotide sequence: TGTGCCAGCAGCTCCCGGGGACAGCATAATTCACCCCTCCACTTT. Its protein product is CASSSRGQHNSPLHF.

The chain carries TRBV28 and TRBJ2-1; D is undetermined. CDR3 size: 13 residues. Germline CDR1 reads MDHEN; CDR2 reads SYDVKM. The V gene lost 3 bases and the J gene lost 6 bases, with 9 bases spanning the gap. The chain's CDR3 is CASSLGSANEQFF. The CDR3 DNA reads as TGTGCCAGCAGTTTGGGATCGGCCAATGAGCAGTTCTTC.

CDR3 nucleotide sequence: TGTGCCAGCAGTGGGACCCGGGACTACTCCTACGAGCAGTACTTC. It encodes CASSGTRDYSYEQYF. This chain uses TRBV6-1 with TRBJ2-7; 7 nucleotides agree with TRBD2. CDR3 length: 15 amino acids. Looked up from germline, CDR1 is MNHNS and CDR2 is SASEGT. V lost 4 bases, J lost 0 bases, and 6 bases stayed unmatched.

The gene calls are TRBV28 and TRBJ2-3; D is unresolved. CDR3 length equals 14 residues. The germline V gene has CDR1 MDHEN and CDR2 SYDVKM. Deletions cut 3 bases from V and 2 bases from J, with 9 bases between. This CDR3 reads CASSLSANTDTQYF. The CDR3, as DNA: TGTGCCAGCAGTTTGTCGGCTAACACAGATACGCAGTATTTT. The full variable domain, in which reference TRBV28 and TRBJ2-3 provide the parts outside the CDR3, is DVKVTQSSRYLVKRTGEKVFLECVQDMDHENMFWYRQDPGLGLRLIYFSYDVKMKEKGDIPEGYSVSREKKERFSLILESASTNQTSMYLCASSLSANTDTQYFGPGTRLTVL.

The genes are TRBV27 and TRBJ2-1; TRBD2 matches at 9 bases. CDR3 length: 15 residues. Germline lookup yields CDR1 MNHEY and CDR2 SMNVEV (reference sequence). V lost 4 bases, J lost 3 bases, and 4 bases stayed unmatched. CDR3 coding DNA: TGTGCCAGCAGTTCGGGGACTAGCAGCTACAATGAGCAGTTCTTC. Encoded protein: CASSSGTSSYNEQFF.

The table lists this clone with a few counts. This sequence joins TRBV5-4 and TRBJ2-7; 7 bases fit TRBD2. Per the germline V gene, CDR1 is SGHNT and CDR2 is YYREEE (reference sequence). The V gene end was trimmed by 3 bases and the J gene end by 2 bases; junction bases not matched to a gene: 2. CDR3 length equals 13 residues. In nucleotides, the CDR3 is TGTGCCAGCAGCTGGGGGGGTACCTACGAGCAGTACTTC. This codes for CASSWGGTYEQYF.

The rearrangement uses TRBV7-9 and TRBJ2-7; 7 positions match TRBD2. The length of the CDR3 is 15 residues. Germline V gene lookup returns CDR1 SEHNR and CDR2 FQNEAQ (reference sequence). The trim removed 0 bases at V and 2 bases at J, leaving 4 bases unmatched. CDR3 bases: TGTGCCAGCAGCTTAGCTGGACTAGGGACCTACGAGCAGTACTTC. Its translation is CASSLAGLGTYEQYF.

This clone was seen a handful of times. This chain connects TRBV28 to TRBJ1-1; D is unclear. The CDR3 consists of 11 residues. V dropped 8 bases and J dropped 6 bases, with 10 bases sitting between them. Germline CDR1 MDHEN, CDR2 SYDVKM. The CDR3 nucleotides read TGTGCCAGCTTAAGTATCTCTGAAGCTTTCTTT. This gives the protein CASLSISEAFF. The entire variable domain, with the rest obtained from reference TRBV28 and TRBJ1-1, is as follows: DVKVTQSSRYLVKRTGEKVFLECVQDMDHENMFWYRQDPGLGLRLIYFSYDVKMKEKGDIPEGYSVSREKKERFSLILESASTNQTSMYLCASLSISEAFFGQGTRLTVV.

V gene TRBV7-2 combines with J gene TRBJ2-5, with 14 nucleotides matching TRBD2. Per the germline V gene, CDR1 is SGHTA and CDR2 is FQGNSA. The CDR3 runs to 14 residues. V gave up 4 bases and J gave up 14 bases; unmatched junction bases: 9. The CDR3 loop is CASSSLPGLAGDYF. Here the CDR3 DNA reads TGTGCCAGCAGCTCTCTACCGGGACTAGCGGGGGATTACTTC. The entire variable domain, with the rest obtained from reference TRBV7-2 and TRBJ2-5, is as follows: GAGVSQSPSNKVTEKGKDVELRCDPISGHTALYWYRQSLGQGLEFLIYFQGNSAPDKSGLPSDRFSAERTGGSVSTLTIQRTQQEDSAVYLCASSSLPGLAGDYFGPGTRLLVL.

The chain employs TRBV4-1 and TRBJ2-3; tentatively, D is TRBD1 (5 bases). V gave up 0 bases and J gave up 5 bases, with 12 bases separating them. In germline, CDR1 is MGHRA, CDR2 YSYEKL. This CDR3 has 15 amino acids. In nucleotides, the CDR3 is TGCGCCAGCAGCCAAGATACGAGAAGGGGAGATACGCAGTATTTT. Translated: CASSQDTRRGDTQYF.

This sequence joins TRBV4-1 and TRBJ1-4, with D perhaps TRBD1 (5 bases). V was pared by 1 base and J by 7 bases, with 10 bases between. Germline lookup yields CDR1 MGHRA and CDR2 YSYEKL. This CDR3 is built from 14 residues. CDR3 amino acids: CASSQAGPGEKLFF. The CDR3 DNA sequence: TGCGCCAGCAGCCAAGCGGGACCAGGTGAAAAACTGTTTTTT.